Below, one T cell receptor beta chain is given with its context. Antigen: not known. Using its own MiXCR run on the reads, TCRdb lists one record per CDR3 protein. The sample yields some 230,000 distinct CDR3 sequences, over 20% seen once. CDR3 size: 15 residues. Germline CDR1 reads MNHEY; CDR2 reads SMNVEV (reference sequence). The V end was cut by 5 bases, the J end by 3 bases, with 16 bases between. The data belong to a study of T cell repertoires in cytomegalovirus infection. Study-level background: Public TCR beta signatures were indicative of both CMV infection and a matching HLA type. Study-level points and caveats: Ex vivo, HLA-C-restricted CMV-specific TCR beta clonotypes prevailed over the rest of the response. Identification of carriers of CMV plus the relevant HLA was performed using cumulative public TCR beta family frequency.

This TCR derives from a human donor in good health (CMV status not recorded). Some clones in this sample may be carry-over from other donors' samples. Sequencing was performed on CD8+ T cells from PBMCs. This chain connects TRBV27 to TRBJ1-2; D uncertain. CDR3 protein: CASSPAAGTDYGYTF. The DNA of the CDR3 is TGTGCCAGCAGTCCGGCGGCAGGTACCGACTATGGCTACACCTTC.